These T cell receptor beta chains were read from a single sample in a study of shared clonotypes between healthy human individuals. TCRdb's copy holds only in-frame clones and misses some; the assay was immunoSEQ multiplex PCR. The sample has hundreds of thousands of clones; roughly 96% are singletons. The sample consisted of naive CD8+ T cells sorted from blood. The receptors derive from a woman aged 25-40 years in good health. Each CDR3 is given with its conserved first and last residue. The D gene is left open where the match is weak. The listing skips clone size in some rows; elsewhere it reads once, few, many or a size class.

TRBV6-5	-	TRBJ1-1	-	CASSYLVYTEAFF	TGTGCCAGCAGTTATTTGGTATACACTGAAGCTTTCTTT
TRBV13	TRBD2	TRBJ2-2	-	CASSQGLAANTGELFF	TGTGCCAGCAGCCAGGGACTAGCGGCGAACACCGGGGAGCTGTTTTTT
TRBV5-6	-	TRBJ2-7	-	CASSQLAAGGYEQYF	TGTGCCAGCAGCCAACTAGCTGCCGGGGGCTACGAGCAGTACTTC
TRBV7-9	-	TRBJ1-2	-	CASSLEDSANGYTF	TGTGCCAGCAGCTTAGAAGACAGTGCCAACGGCTACACCTTC
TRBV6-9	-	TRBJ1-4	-	CASSYRGSEKLFF	TGTGCCAGCAGTTACAGGGGATCCGAAAAACTGTTTTTT
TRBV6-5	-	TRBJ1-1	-	CASSLVTSNTEAFF	TGTGCCAGCAGCCTCGTCACATCGAACACTGAAGCTTTCTTT
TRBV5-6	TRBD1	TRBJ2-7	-	CASSLAGTGEYF	TGTGCCAGCAGCCTCGCCGGGACAGGGGAATACTTC
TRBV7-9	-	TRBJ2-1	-	CASSWSVHEQFF	TGTGCCAGCAGCTGGAGCGTCCATGAGCAGTTCTTC
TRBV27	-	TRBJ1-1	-	CASNLNTGRPNTEAFF	TGTGCCAGCAACCTTAATACGGGACGGCCGAACACTGAAGCTTTCTTT
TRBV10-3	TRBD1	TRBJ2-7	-	CAISETGGLDEQYF	TGTGCCATCAGTGAGACAGGGGGCTTGGACGAGCAGTACTTC
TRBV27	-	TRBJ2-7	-	CASSFGTDTYEQYF	TGTGCCAGCAGTTTCGGGACGGATACCTACGAGCAGTACTTC
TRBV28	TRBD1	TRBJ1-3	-	CASRRQGPGNTIYF	TGTGCCAGCAGACGACAGGGACCTGGAAACACCATATATTTT
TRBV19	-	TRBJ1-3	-	CASSASFFRGNTIYF	TGTGCCAGTAGTGCCTCTTTCTTCCGGGGGAACACCATATATTTT
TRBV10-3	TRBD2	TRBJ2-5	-	CAISGGLAGAEETQYF	TGTGCCATCAGTGGTGGACTAGCGGGAGCGGAAGAGACCCAGTACTTC
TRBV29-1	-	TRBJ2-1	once	CSVEDPWTEYNEQFF	TGCAGCGTTGAAGATCCATGGACTGAGTACAATGAGCAGTTCTTC
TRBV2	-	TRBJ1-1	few	CASSYRNTEAFF	TGTGCCAGCAGTTATAGGAACACTGAAGCTTTCTTT
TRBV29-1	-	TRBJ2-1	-	CSVDPQGRYNEQFF	TGCAGCGTTGACCCTCAGGGGCGGTATAATGAGCAGTTCTTC
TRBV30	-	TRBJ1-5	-	CAWSVGPLQPQHF	TGTGCCTGGAGTGTAGGTCCTCTTCAGCCCCAGCATTTT
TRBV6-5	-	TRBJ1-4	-	CASSSGGEKLFF	TGTGCCAGCAGTTCGGGTGGGGAAAAACTGTTTTTT
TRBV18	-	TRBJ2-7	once	CASRGNEQYF	TGTGCCAGCAGGGGCAACGAGCAGTACTTC
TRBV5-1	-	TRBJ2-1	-	CASSSRSDPEQFF	TGCGCCAGCAGCTCGAGGAGCGATCCTGAGCAGTTCTTC
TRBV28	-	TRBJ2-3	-	CASSFLVGEDFTDTQYF	TGTGCCAGCAGTTTCTTGGTGGGTGAGGACTTCACAGATACGCAGTATTTT
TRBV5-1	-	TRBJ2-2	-	CASSLVENTGELFF	TGCGCCAGCAGCTTGGTGGAGAACACCGGGGAGCTGTTTTTT
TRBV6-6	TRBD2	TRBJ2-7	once	CASSYHPPSGSHEQYF	TGTGCCAGCAGTTACCACCCACCTAGCGGGAGCCACGAGCAGTACTTC
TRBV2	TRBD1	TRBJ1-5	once	CASSDRGQGQPQHF	TGTGCCAGCAGTGATCGGGGACAGGGCCAGCCCCAGCATTTT
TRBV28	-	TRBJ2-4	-	CASANGVNIQYF	TGTGCCAGCGCGAACGGGGTGAACATTCAGTACTTC
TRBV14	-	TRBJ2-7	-	CASSQYGGGFEQYF	TGTGCCAGCAGCCAATACGGGGGAGGTTTCGAGCAGTACTTC
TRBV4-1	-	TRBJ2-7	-	CASSQKRSSYEQYF	TGCGCCAGCAGCCAAAAAAGGAGCTCCTACGAGCAGTACTTC
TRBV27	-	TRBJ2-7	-	CASSFGTAYEQYF	TGTGCCAGCTCTTTCGGGACTGCCTACGAGCAGTACTTC
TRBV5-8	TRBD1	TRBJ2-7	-	CASSTRTGEGLAYEQYF	TGTGCCAGCAGCACAAGGACAGGGGAAGGGTTAGCCTACGAGCAGTACTTC
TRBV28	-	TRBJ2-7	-	CASEARDGFYEQYF	TGTGCCAGCGAGGCCCGGGACGGATTCTACGAGCAGTACTTC
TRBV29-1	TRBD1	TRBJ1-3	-	CSVPGQGSGNTIYF	TGCAGCGTACCGGGACAGGGATCGGGAAACACCATATATTTT
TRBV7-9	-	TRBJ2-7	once	CASSLDSLYEQYF	TGTGCCAGCAGCTTAGACTCCCTGTACGAGCAGTACTTC
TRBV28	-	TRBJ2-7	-	CASSFSGFSPYEQYF	TGTGCCAGCAGTTTCTCCGGGTTTTCCCCCTACGAGCAGTACTTC
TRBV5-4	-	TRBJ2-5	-	CASSSTVGETQYF	TGTGCCAGCAGCTCGACGGTCGGAGAGACCCAGTACTTC
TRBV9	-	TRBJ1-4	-	CASSTPDSGFEKLFF	TGTGCCAGCAGCACGCCGGATAGCGGGTTTGAAAAACTGTTTTTT
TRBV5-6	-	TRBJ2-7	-	CASSYQTVTYEQYF	TGTGCCAGCAGCTACCAGACAGTAACCTACGAGCAGTACTTC
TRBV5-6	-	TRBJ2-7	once	CASSAISGEQYF	TGTGCCAGCAGCGCAATCTCGGGGGAGCAGTACTTC
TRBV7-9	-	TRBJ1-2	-	CAPLPRNYGYTF	TGTGCCCCCCTACCTCGAAACTATGGCTACACCTTC
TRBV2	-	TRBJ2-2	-	CASIGQNTGELFF	TGTGCCAGCATTGGACAGAACACCGGGGAGCTGTTTTTT
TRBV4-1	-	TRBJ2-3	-	CASSPPGDSHTDTQYF	TGCGCCAGCAGCCCCCCGGGCGACAGCCACACAGATACGCAGTATTTT
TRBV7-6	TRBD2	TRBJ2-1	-	CASSLGLAGVSYNEQFF	TGTGCCAGCAGCTTAGGACTAGCGGGAGTATCGTACAATGAGCAGTTCTTC
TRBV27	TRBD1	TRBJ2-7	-	CASSLTGGGSEQYF	TGTGCCAGCAGTTTAACAGGGGGCGGGTCCGAGCAGTACTTC
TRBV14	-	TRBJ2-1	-	CASSQDLLGNEQFF	TGTGCCAGCAGCCAAGACCTTCTGGGCAATGAGCAGTTCTTC
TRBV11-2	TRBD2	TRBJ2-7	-	CASSHLAGGYEQYF	TGTGCCAGCAGCCACTTAGCGGGAGGGTACGAGCAGTACTTC
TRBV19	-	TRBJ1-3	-	CASSADRSSGNTIYF	TGTGCCAGTAGTGCAGACAGGTCCTCCGGAAACACCATATATTTT
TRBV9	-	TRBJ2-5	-	CASSPTRGAGETQYF	TGTGCCAGCAGCCCTACTCGGGGGGCGGGAGAGACCCAGTACTTC
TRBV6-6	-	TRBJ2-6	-	CASSRRSSGANVLTF	TGTGCCAGCAGCCGGAGGAGCTCTGGGGCCAACGTCCTGACTTTC